The next 30 T cell receptor beta chains were all read from a single sample in a study of vaccination and CD4 T cells after COVID-19 (dated by TCRdb to the early 2020s). In the paper's terms, the treatment or condition label means: roughly 10-day PBMC culture with coronavirus spike peptide pools or control peptides (ViraFEST assay). CD4+ T cells from unexposed donors were collected before the COVID-19 pandemic (2011-2018). What these receptors recognize is not known. The library was obtained by PCR. Sequenced on an Illumina iSeq 100. TCR sequencing of DNA from cultured CD4+ T cells used the Oncomine TCR Beta short-read assay at the Johns Hopkins FTIC core. TCRdb's own reprocessing of the public reads used fastp at Q25 and MiXCR and kept productive beta chains. All rows with the same CDR3 protein become a single entry with the most common DNA and genes. Present in this sample are approximately 6,100 distinct CDR3 sequences, 34% of which were seen just once. Together, the top ten hold about 35% of the sample.

The sequenced sample was CD4+ T cells from blood, cultured in vitro. These receptors came from a human donor in good health.

The chain carries TRBV5-6 and TRBJ1-2; D unresolved. Germline CDR1 SGHDT, CDR2 YYEEEE. Trimming took off 2 bases at V and 3 bases at J, with 8 bases between the two ends. The CDR3 is 13 amino acids. CDR3 coding DNA: TGTGCCAGCAGCTTAGGGCAGGACTATGGCTACACCTTC. Translation: CASSLGQDYGYTF.

This clonotype was found a few times. The chain links TRBV2 to TRBJ2-3; D tentatively fits TRBD1 or TRBD2 (5 bases each). This CDR3 region has 13 residues. Per the germline V gene, CDR1 is SNHLY and CDR2 is FYNNEI. Trimming removed 8 bases from V and 0 bases from J, with 9 bases in between. CDR3 region: CASGGTSTDTQYF. CDR3 coding DNA: TGTGCCAGCGGGGGTACTAGCACAGATACGCAGTATTTT.

The chain has TRBV6-1 and TRBJ2-7; 7 bases agree with TRBD2. TRBJ2-4 matches the DNA end more closely, so the J call is doubtful. Germline CDR1 MNHNS, CDR2 SASEGT. The CDR3 contains 15 residues. CDR3 amino acids: CASKPGTTGSDIQYF. In DNA form, the CDR3 reads TGTGCCAGCAAACCCGGGACTACAGGATCGGACATTCAGTACTTC.

The chain employs TRBV2 and TRBJ2-7; 7 bases map to TRBD2. V dropped 7 bases and J dropped 0; count of bases not matched to a gene: 12. This CDR3 contains 16 residues. Germline V gene data show CDR1 as SNHLY and CDR2 as FYNNEI. The CDR3 region is CASMDPGGISSYEQYF. CDR3 sequence (DNA): TGTGCCAGCATGGACCCCGGGGGGATAAGCTCCTACGAGCAGTACTTC.

This chain connects TRBV20-1 to TRBJ2-3; 9 nucleotides line up with TRBD2. Germline V CDR1 and CDR2: DFQATT, SNEGSKA (reference sequence). The ends lost 4 bases at V and 2 bases at J; junction bases unmatched: 4. CDR3 size: 14 residues. CDR3 bases: TGCAGTGCTATAGCGGGACTAGCCACAGATACGCAGTATTTT. Translating it yields CSAIAGLATDTQYF.

This clonotype was picked up a small number of times. The chain has TRBV19 and TRBJ2-4; D call uncertain. Trimming removed 4 bases from V and 8 bases from J, with 9 bases in between. CDR1 is LNHDA, CDR2 SQIVND, per germline (reference sequence). CDR3 length: 12 amino acids. CDR3 sequence reads: CASSTSGDIQYF. As DNA, the CDR3 is TGTGCCAGTAGTACTAGTGGGGACATTCAGTACTTC.

V and J are TRBV6-1 and TRBJ1-5; weak D call: TRBD1 (5 bases). CDR3 length equals 16 residues. Deletions cut 4 bases from V and 5 bases from J, with 18 bases between. CDR1 and CDR2 from the germline V gene are MNHNS and SASEGT. This chain's CDR3 is CASSAREAGSHQPQHF. The DNA of the CDR3 is TGTGCCAGCAGTGCCAGGGAGGCGGGTTCCCATCAGCCCCAGCATTTT.

This clonotype was picked up a small number of times. The CDR3 DNA reads TGTGCCATCAGTCAGCAGGGGGATGGCTACACCTTC. Its translation is CAISQQGDGYTF. The chain links TRBV10-3 to TRBJ1-2; 7 bases are shared with TRBD1. In germline, CDR1 is ENHRY, CDR2 SYGVKD. The CDR3 contains 12 residues. V dropped 5 bases and J dropped 6; count of bases not matched to a gene: 3.

The chain recombines TRBV14 with TRBJ2-5; 9 nucleotides match TRBD1. The CDR3 consists of 15 residues. Trimming cost V 4 bases and J 5 bases; bases outside gene matches: 8. CDR1 and CDR2 (germline): SGHDN, FVKESK. CDR3 bases: TGTGCCAGCAGCCGCGTCACAGGGGGCGTCGAGACCCAGTACTTC. Translating gives CASSRVTGGVETQYF.

The CDR3 loop reads CASSYSYRAGQPQHF. CDR3 nucleotide sequence: TGTGCCAGCAGTTACTCGTACAGGGCGGGCCAGCCCCAGCATTTT. The genes are TRBV6-5 and TRBJ1-5; TRBD1 might be the D (6 bases). CDR3 size: 15 residues. Germline V gene lookup returns CDR1 MNHEY and CDR2 SVGAGI. Deletions cut 0 bases from V and 7 bases from J, with 13 bases between.

This clonotype was counted between two and nine times. The chain uses TRBV2 and TRBJ2-5, with 7 bases that match TRBD1. CDR3 length: 13 amino acids. Germline CDR1 and CDR2: SNHLY and FYNNEI. Trimming removed 5 bases from V and 5 bases from J; junction bases left unmatched: 5. The chain's CDR3 is CASSLGGWETQYF. The CDR3 DNA reads as TGTGCCAGCAGTCTAGGGGGCTGGGAGACCCAGTACTTC.

This clonotype was recorded a few times. V usage is TRBV12-3 or TRBV12-4 and J usage is TRBJ1-2; 9 nucleotides match TRBD1. V lost 6 bases to trimming and J lost 4 bases; unmatched junction nucleotides: 9. The CDR3 length is 15 residues. Here the CDR3 reads CASSLTGGEPYGYTF. DNA of the CDR3: TGTGCCAGCAGCTTAACAGGGGGCGAACCCTATGGCTACACCTTC.

The J gene is TRBJ1-2, the V gene TRBV12-3 or TRBV12-4, with a possible D match to TRBD1 (6 bases). Trimming removed 2 bases at V and 8 bases at J, with 9 bases between. This CDR3 comprises 12 residues. The CDR3 protein is CASSLFRGGYTF. The CDR3 nucleotides are TGTGCCAGCAGTTTATTCAGGGGAGGCTACACCTTC.

Only one count was recorded for this clonotype. The rearrangement uses TRBV7-3 and TRBJ2-2; TRBD2 agrees at 8 bases. The germline CDR1 and CDR2 sequences are SGHTA and FQGTGA. V lost 5 bases to trimming and J lost 3 bases; unmatched junction nucleotides: 2. The CDR3 is made up of 14 amino acids. The CDR3 DNA sequence: TGTGCCAGCAGCCGGGGGGGGGACACCGGGGAGCTGTTTTTT. Protein: CASSRGGDTGELFF.

There are a few counts of this clonotype. The gene calls are TRBV7-2 and TRBJ2-2; D unresolved. This CDR3 is built from 15 residues. Germline V gene lookup returns CDR1 SGHTA and CDR2 FQGNSA. V lost 2 bases, J lost 6 bases, and 13 bases lay in between. CDR3 coding DNA: TGTGCCAGCAGCTTAAAGGGTTACTCCGCCGGGGAGCTGTTTTTT. Translation: CASSLKGYSAGELFF.

The chain uses TRBV5-1 and TRBJ1-5; tentatively, D is TRBD1 (5 bases). CDR3 length: 15 amino acids. The V gene lost 0 bases and the J gene lost 0 bases, with 7 bases spanning the gap. From germline, CDR1 is SGHRS and CDR2 YFSETQ. The CDR3 DNA is TGCGCCAGCAGCTTGGAGGGGAATAGCAATCAGCCCCAGCATTTT. It translates to CASSLEGNSNQPQHF.

J is TRBJ1-6 and V is TRBV7-3; possibly TRBD1 for D (6 bases). Trimming removed 2 bases at V and 8 bases at J, with 10 bases between. The CDR3 spans 14 residues. The germline V gene encodes CDR1 SGHTA and CDR2 FQGTGA. The CDR3 spells CASSLRGGDSPLHF. Written as DNA, the CDR3 is TGTGCCAGCAGCTTACGGGGGGGCGATTCACCCCTCCACTTT. The full variable domain, its missing parts supplied by reference TRBV7-3 and TRBJ1-6, is GAGVSQTPSNKVTEKGKYVELRCDPISGHTALYWYRQSLGQGPEFLIYFQGTGAADDSGLPNDRFFAVRPEGSVSTLKIQRTERGDSAVYLCASSLRGGDSPLHFGNGTRLTVT.

The chain uses TRBV30 and TRBJ1-1; D might be TRBD1 (5 bases). CDR3 length: 12 amino acids. Germline CDR1 and CDR2: GTSNPN and SVGIG (reference sequence). The ends were cut back, 4 bases at V and 2 bases at J, with 8 bases in the middle. The DNA of the CDR3 is TGTGCCTGGAACCGGGACAACACTGAAGCTTTCTTT. This gives the protein CAWNRDNTEAFF.

This chain connects TRBV6-4 to TRBJ1-2; D ambiguous. This CDR3 has 14 residues. V was shortened by 6 bases and J by 2 bases, with 13 bases between the two germline ends. The germline CDR1 and CDR2 sequences are MRHNA and SNTAGT. The CDR3 DNA is TGTGCCAGCAGGTACAAGGGCTCCAACTATGGCTACACCTTC. Protein: CASRYKGSNYGYTF.

The CDR3 bases are TGTGCCAGCAGTGTAGGGGGTATAGGTAATTCACCCCTCCACTTT. Protein sequence: CASSVGGIGNSPLHF. J is TRBJ1-6 and V is TRBV25-1; TRBD1 is a possible D gene (6 bases). Germline V gene data show CDR1 as MGHDK and CDR2 as SYGVNS. Trimming left V 4 bases short and J 6 bases short, with 13 bases between. The CDR3 totals 15 residues.

This chain connects TRBV6-4 to TRBJ1-6; D gene ambiguous. This CDR3 has 13 residues. Between the trimmed V and J ends, which lost 7 bases and 14 bases, there was a span of 18 bases. Looked up from germline, CDR1 is MRHNA and CDR2 is SNTAGT. The CDR3 sequence: CASTGVPFGALHF. In DNA form, the CDR3 reads TGTGCCAGCACCGGGGTACCCTTTGGGGCCCTCCACTTT.

This chain connects TRBV20-1 to TRBJ2-7; a possible D gene is TRBD2 (5 bases). Germline V gives CDR1 DFQATT, CDR2 SNEGSKA (reference sequence). Deletions cut 5 bases from V and 6 bases from J, with 14 bases between. This CDR3 has 12 amino acids. This CDR3 is CSAPRGSREQYF. The CDR3 DNA is TGCAGTGCTCCCCGGGGTTCGCGCGAGCAGTACTTC.

This CDR3 is CSAILGGGGNQPQHF. The CDR3 nucleotides read TGCAGTGCCATCTTAGGGGGAGGTGGCAATCAGCCCCAGCATTTT. V is TRBV20-1 and J is TRBJ1-5; TRBD1 might be the D (6 bases). V was clipped by 6 bases and J by 2 bases, with 17 bases between them. CDR1 is DFQATT, CDR2 SNEGSKA, per germline (reference sequence). The CDR3 contains 15 residues.

V and J are TRBV2 and TRBJ1-5, with D hard to call. V was pared by 10 bases and J by 2 bases, with 15 bases between. Germline lookup yields CDR1 SNHLY and CDR2 FYNNEI. The CDR3 runs to 14 residues. The CDR3 DNA follows: TGTGCCATAACGGACGGGATTGGCAATCAGCCCCAGCATTTT. Translating gives CAITDGIGNQPQHF.

This chain uses TRBV6-4 with TRBJ2-3; 9 bases agree with TRBD2. Germline CDR1 MRHNA, CDR2 SNTAGT. The CDR3 is made up of 15 amino acids. Unmatched junction bases numbered 2, after V lost 0 bases and J lost 4 bases. The DNA for the CDR3 is TGTGCCAGCAGTGACTCAGCGGGGGGAGCAGATACGCAGTATTTT. Encoded protein: CASSDSAGGADTQYF.

This clonotype was found a few times. The rearrangement joins TRBV2 to TRBJ1-2; D is undetermined. CDR1 and CDR2 from the germline V gene are SNHLY and FYNNEI. This CDR3 is 12 amino acids long. V was clipped by 7 bases and J by 3 bases, with 9 bases between them. The CDR3 bases are TGTGCCAGCACCGGACTTTACTATGGCTACACCTTC. Translating gives CASTGLYYGYTF.

This clonotype was counted a few times. CDR3 sequence: CASSLGIGGGYQPQHF. The CDR3 nucleotides are TGCGCCAGCAGCTTGGGGATTGGGGGAGGGTATCAGCCCCAGCATTTT. The chain carries TRBV5-1 and TRBJ1-5, with D maybe TRBD1 (5 bases). The CDR3 consists of 16 residues. With 0 bases removed from V and 5 bases from J, the gap between germline ends came to 15 bases. Germline V lookup: CDR1 SGHRS, CDR2 YFSETQ.

This clonotype was seen more than once but under ten times. The chain combines TRBV6-1 with TRBJ2-3, with D hard to call. This CDR3 contains 13 residues. V lost 6 bases and J 2 bases, leaving 9 bases between the germline ends. CDR1 and CDR2 from the germline V gene are MNHNS and SASEGT. Written as DNA, the CDR3 is TGTGCCAGCAGAGAACCGGCCACAGATACGCAGTATTTT. This gives the protein CASREPATDTQYF.

This clonotype was counted a few times. This chain links TRBV2 with TRBJ2-7; 9 bases line up with TRBD1. With 6 bases clipped from V and 6 bases from J, the junction kept 9 bases outside the gene matches. The germline gives CDR1 SNHLY, CDR2 FYNNEI. This CDR3 has 14 amino acids. The DNA for the CDR3 is TGTGCCAGCAGGCTCTCACAGGGGGCGACCGAGCAGTACTTC. This codes for CASRLSQGATEQYF.

The chain couples TRBV6-5 to TRBJ1-2; D gene ambiguous. CDR1 MNHEY and CDR2 SVGAGI come from the germline V gene. V dropped 0 bases and J dropped 5 bases, with 13 bases sitting between them. The CDR3 sequence is 15 residues long. This CDR3 reads CASSYSKSFGYGYTF. The CDR3 DNA reads as TGTGCCAGCAGTTACTCCAAAAGCTTTGGGTATGGCTACACCTTC.